This T cell receptor beta chain was retrieved from a study of blood T cell repertoires in COVID-19. Germline V CDR1 and CDR2: LGHDT, YNNKEL (reference sequence). Deletions cut 1 base from V and 4 bases from J, with 11 bases between. The CDR3 is 15 amino acids. Here immunoSEQ multiplex PCR was the method, and the copy in TCRdb shows in-frame clones only, minus some. The sample holds about 170,000 clones, 83% seen once. The sequence was obtained from a woman older than 75 with acute or convalescent COVID-19. Sequences were obtained from peripheral blood. The V gene is TRBV3-1 (or the pseudogene TRBV3-2), the J gene TRBJ1-5; the D is unclear. CDR3 amino acids: CASSQGAGPNQPQHF. Here the CDR3 DNA reads TGTGCCAGCAGCCAAGGGGCCGGTCCTAATCAGCCCCAGCATTTT.